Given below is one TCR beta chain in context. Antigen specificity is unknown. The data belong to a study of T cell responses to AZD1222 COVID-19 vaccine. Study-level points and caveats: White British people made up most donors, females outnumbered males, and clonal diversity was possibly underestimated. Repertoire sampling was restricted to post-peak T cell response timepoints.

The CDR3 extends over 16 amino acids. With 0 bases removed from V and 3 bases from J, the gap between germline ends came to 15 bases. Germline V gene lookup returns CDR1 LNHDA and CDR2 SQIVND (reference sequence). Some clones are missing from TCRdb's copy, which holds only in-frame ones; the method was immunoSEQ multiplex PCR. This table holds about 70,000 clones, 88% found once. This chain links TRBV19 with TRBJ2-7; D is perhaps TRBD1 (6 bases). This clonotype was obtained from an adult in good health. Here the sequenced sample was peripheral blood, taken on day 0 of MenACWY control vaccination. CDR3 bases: TGTGCCAGTAGTATAGATCTAAAGGGGGAGTACTACGAGCAGTACTTC. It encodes CASSIDLKGEYYEQYF. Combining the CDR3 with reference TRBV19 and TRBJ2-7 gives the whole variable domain DGGITQSPKYLFRKEGQNVTLSCEQNLNHDAMYWYRQDPGQGLRLIYYSQIVNDFQKGDIAEGYSVSREKKESFPLTVTSAQKNPTAFYLCASSIDLKGEYYEQYFGPGTRLTVT.